These 3 T cell receptor beta chains came from one sample sequenced in a study of blood T cell repertoires in COVID-19. Clones were read by immunoSEQ multiplex PCR, and TCRdb kept only the in-frame ones, dropping some. The data contain about 230,000 clones, 90% of them singletons. The sequencing sample was made of peripheral blood. These receptor sequences come from a man aged 25-45 years with COVID-19, enrolled during active disease.

V gene TRBV10-3 combines with J gene TRBJ1-1; D is perhaps TRBD1 (6 bases). The ends were cut back, 10 bases at V and 2 bases at J, with 11 bases in the middle. Germline V gene data show CDR1 as ENHRY and CDR2 as SYGVKD. The CDR3 loop spans 12 amino acids. The CDR3, as DNA: TGTGCCACAGGGGACGGAAACACTGAAGCTTTCTTT. Translating it yields CATGDGNTEAFF.

This chain joins TRBV18 and TRBJ1-2, with a possible D match to TRBD1 (6 bases). Germline CDR1 is KGHSH and CDR2 is LQKENI. This CDR3 comprises 13 residues. Between the trimmed V and J ends, which lost 3 bases and 8 bases, there was a span of 13 bases. The CDR3 reads CASSPRGGDGYTF. Here the CDR3 DNA reads TGTGCCAGCTCACCCCGAGGGGGGGACGGCTACACCTTC.

The chain is built from TRBV9 and TRBJ1-3; 8 bases map to TRBD1. The CDR3 is 20 residues long. CDR1 SGDLS and CDR2 YYNGEE come from the germline V gene. Unmatched junction bases numbered 21, after V lost 7 bases and J lost 0 bases. The CDR3 is CASSHSRGQGRLSSGNTIYF. The CDR3 bases are TGTGCCAGCTCCCACTCCAGGGGGCAGGGACGGCTCAGCTCTGGAAACACCATATATTTT. The variable domain in full, completed from reference TRBV9 and TRBJ1-3, reads DSGVTQTPKHLITATGQRVTLRCSPRSGDLSVYWYQQSLDQGLQFLIQYYNGEERAKGNILERFSAQQFPDLHSELNLSSLELGDSALYFCASSHSRGQGRLSSGNTIYFGEGSWLTVV.